Listed here are 28 T cell receptor beta chains from one sample, sequenced in a study of cytomegalovirus exposure and HLA in healthy donors. The PCR ran on 60 Vbeta and 13 Jbeta primers. Measured with immunoSEQ multiplex PCR; TCRdb has only the in-frame clones, and not every one. The table lists approximately 100,000 clones, approximately 85% of them singletons, with about 3.6% in the top ten. The sequencing input was PBMCs. The receptors were sampled from a man aged 25 to 45 in good health and CMV-seronegative.

This chain connects TRBV7-9 to TRBJ2-7; 9 bases align to TRBD1. CDR3 size: 14 residues. With 5 bases clipped from V and 6 bases from J, the junction kept 8 bases outside the gene matches. Germline CDR1 is SEHNR and CDR2 is FQNEAQ (reference sequence). The CDR3 loop is CASSPRDRASEQYF. The CDR3 nucleotides are TGTGCCAGCAGCCCCCGGGACAGGGCCAGCGAGCAGTACTTC.

The chain recombines TRBV5-1 with TRBJ2-7, with D possibly being TRBD1 (5 bases). Germline values: CDR1 SGHRS, CDR2 YFSETQ. V was clipped by 4 bases and J by 2 bases, with 10 bases between them. There are 13 residues in the CDR3. CDR3 sequence: CASSVTAPYEQYF. The CDR3 DNA follows: TGCGCCAGCAGCGTGACAGCCCCCTACGAGCAGTACTTC.

This clone was seen only once. The chain carries TRBV6-1 and TRBJ2-1; D uncertain. The CDR3 sequence is 13 residues long. V was pared by 0 bases and J by 5 bases, with 5 bases between. From germline, CDR1 is MNHNS and CDR2 SASEGT. CDR3 region: CASSEASHNEQFF. The CDR3 region has the DNA TGTGCCAGCAGTGAAGCGTCTCACAATGAGCAGTTCTTC.

The chain is built from TRBV10-2 and TRBJ2-7, with 9 bases aligning to TRBD1. The J segment lost 4 bases and the V segment lost 5 bases, leaving 3 bases of the junction unmatched. This CDR3 has 13 amino acids. Germline CDR1 WSHSY, CDR2 SAAADI. The DNA of the CDR3 is TGCGCCAGCAGTCAAGGACAGGGGTACGAGCAGTACTTC. Protein: CASSQGQGYEQYF.

The chain is built from TRBV30 and TRBJ1-2; D is unclear. The germline V gene encodes CDR1 GTSNPN and CDR2 SVGIG (reference sequence). The CDR3 covers 13 residues. V lost 3 bases and J lost 4, with 12 bases in between. The DNA for the CDR3 is TGTGCCTGGAGCCCGGGGATCGGCTATGGCTACACCTTC. It codes for CAWSPGIGYGYTF. Together with reference TRBV30 and TRBJ1-2, the CDR3 gives the full variable domain: SQTIHQWPATLVQPVGSPLSLECTVEGTSNPNLYWYRQAAGRGLQLLFYSVGIGQISSEVPQNLSASRPQDRQFILSSKKLLLSDSGFYLCAWSPGIGYGYTFGSGTRLTVV.

CDR3 DNA: TGTGCCAGCACCCCCAGCGACAGGGAAGATCAGCCCCAGCATTTT. Translating it yields CASTPSDREDQPQHF. V gene TRBV6-5 combines with J gene TRBJ1-5; 7 nucleotides line up with TRBD1. Germline loops: CDR1 MNHEY, CDR2 SVGAGI. The V gene end was trimmed by 7 bases and the J gene end by 5 bases; junction bases not matched to a gene: 11. The CDR3 totals 15 residues.

The rearrangement joins TRBV29-1 to TRBJ1-1; possible D gene TRBD1, 6 bases. The germline V gene encodes CDR1 SQVTM and CDR2 ANQGSEA. The CDR3 covers 12 residues. V lost 2 bases and J 6 bases, leaving 10 bases between the germline ends. The CDR3 DNA reads as TGCAGCGTTGAAAGGACAGCTGCTGAAGCTTTCTTT. Protein sequence: CSVERTAAEAFF.

CDR3 loop: CASSQRGLDYNEQFF. In DNA, the CDR3 is TGTGCCAGCAGTCAGAGGGGACTGGACTACAATGAGCAGTTCTTC. This rearrangement joins TRBV27 to TRBJ2-1; D possibly corresponds to TRBD2 (6 bases). CDR1 and CDR2 from the germline V gene are MNHEY and SMNVEV (reference sequence). V lost 5 bases and J 3 bases, leaving 14 bases between the germline ends. This CDR3 contains 15 residues.

The rearrangement uses TRBV30 and TRBJ2-7; possible D gene TRBD1, 6 bases. Per the germline V gene, CDR1 is GTSNPN and CDR2 is SVGIG (reference sequence). The V end lost 0 bases, the J end lost 2 bases, and 8 bases lay between the germline ends. CDR3 size: 13 residues. CDR3 nucleotide sequence: TGTGCCTGGAGTGTGGACAGAGCCTACGAGCAGTACTTC. This gives the protein CAWSVDRAYEQYF.

This rearrangement joins TRBV5-6 to TRBJ2-1; 7 positions match TRBD1. Per germline, CDR1 SGHDT and CDR2 YYEEEE. After removal of 2 bases from V and 8 bases from J, the junction contained 10 bases not matched to a gene. The CDR3 has 15 amino acids. CDR3 coding DNA: TGTGCCAGCAGCTTAGACAGGGACCTTTTCGATGAGCAGTTCTTC. This sequence encodes CASSLDRDLFDEQFF.

V usage is TRBV27 and J usage is TRBJ2-5, with TRBD2 as a possible D gene (6 bases). Germline CDR1 and CDR2: MNHEY and SMNVEV (reference sequence). The CDR3 is 14 residues long. V lost 2 bases and J 5 bases, leaving 12 bases between the germline ends. This CDR3 reads CASSLGTSTETQYF. The CDR3 DNA sequence: TGTGCCAGCAGTTTAGGGACTTCGACGGAGACCCAGTACTTC.

The chain joins TRBV6-1 to TRBJ2-7; weak D call: TRBD1 (6 bases). The germline gives CDR1 MNHNS, CDR2 SASEGT. V lost 5 bases, J lost 2 bases, and 10 bases lay in between. The CDR3 totals 13 residues. DNA of the CDR3: TGTGCCAGCAGTCCCTACAGGGCCTACGAGCAGTACTTC. It encodes CASSPYRAYEQYF.

The V and J genes are TRBV29-1 and TRBJ2-3, with 9 positions matching TRBD1. The germline V gene encodes CDR1 SQVTM and CDR2 ANQGSEA. Trimming took 4 bases from V and 8 from J; bases not matched to a gene: 13. The CDR3 runs to 15 residues. CDR3 loop: CSVGRSGQGVVTQYF. CDR3 nucleotides: TGCAGCGTTGGGAGGTCGGGACAGGGTGTAGTTACGCAGTATTTT.

This chain connects TRBV5-1 to TRBJ2-7; 8 bases fit TRBD1. The germline gives CDR1 SGHRS, CDR2 YFSETQ. With 7 bases clipped from V and 2 bases from J, the junction kept 5 bases outside the gene matches. This CDR3 is built from 13 residues. CDR3: CASSGQGTYEQYF. In nucleotides, the CDR3 is TGCGCCAGCTCAGGACAGGGAACCTACGAGCAGTACTTC.

The rearrangement joins TRBV5-6 to TRBJ1-3; D gene ambiguous. This CDR3 spans 15 amino acids. V was trimmed by 2 bases and J by 0 bases, leaving 9 bases between them. Germline V gives CDR1 SGHDT, CDR2 YYEEEE. CDR3: CASSFFRLSGNTIYF. The CDR3 region has the DNA TGTGCCAGCAGCTTTTTCCGACTCTCTGGAAACACCATATATTTT.

This clone came up once. The rearrangement links TRBV7-2 to TRBJ2-3; 8 nucleotides match TRBD1. The CDR3 covers 15 residues. The trim removed 4 bases at V and 5 bases at J, leaving 8 bases unmatched. Germline V gene data show CDR1 as SGHTA and CDR2 as FQGNSA. The CDR3 nucleotides read TGTGCCAGCAGCTCCGCAGGGGGCCTGGAAGATACGCAGTATTTT. Translation: CASSSAGGLEDTQYF.

This chain uses TRBV5-6 with TRBJ2-1; perhaps TRBD2 as D (5 bases). The CDR3 runs 13 residues. Trimming shortened V by 2 bases and J by 10 bases, and 13 bases separated the two germline ends. CDR1 is SGHDT and CDR2 is YYEEEE in the germline V gene. This chain's CDR3 is CASSLELVGEQFF. In nucleotides, the CDR3 is TGTGCCAGCAGCTTAGAACTAGTGGGAGAGCAGTTCTTC.

This clone was seen only once. This chain joins TRBV19 and TRBJ1-5; no reliable D call. The germline CDR1 and CDR2 sequences are LNHDA and SQIVND (reference sequence). Trimming removed 8 bases at V and 1 base at J, with 18 bases between. The CDR3 has 16 residues. CDR3 sequence reads: CASSTSAKRSNQPQHF. As DNA, the CDR3 is TGTGCCAGTTCAACAAGCGCAAAAAGGAGCAATCAGCCCCAGCATTTT.

The chain recombines TRBV30 with TRBJ2-7; 9 bases are shared with TRBD2. The CDR3 sequence is 18 residues long. Germline V gives CDR1 GTSNPN, CDR2 SVGIG (reference sequence). Trimming took 0 bases from V and 5 from J; bases not matched to a gene: 17. CDR3 loop: CAWSVLSGWEREVHEQYF. The CDR3 DNA reads as TGTGCCTGGAGTGTCCTATCTGGATGGGAGCGGGAGGTCCACGAGCAGTACTTC.

The V call is TRBV4-3, the J call TRBJ2-7, with 7 bases matching TRBD2. Germline lookup yields CDR1 LGHNA and CDR2 YSLEER. The CDR3 spans 13 residues. The V segment lost 5 bases and the J segment 2 bases; nucleotides outside the gene matches: 3. The CDR3 nucleotides read TGCGCCAGCAGCTCCGGACTAGCCTACGAGCAGTACTTC. As protein: CASSSGLAYEQYF.

The gene calls are TRBV11-2 and TRBJ1-1; 11 bases align to TRBD1. Germline V CDR1 and CDR2: SGHAT, FQNNGV. The CDR3 runs to 17 residues. V was clipped by 5 bases and J by 1 base; unmatched bases: 9. The CDR3 coding sequence is TGTGCCAGCAGCCTCCTGGGACAGGGGGATTCGAACACTGAAGCTTTCTTT. Protein product: CASSLLGQGDSNTEAFF.

This chain connects TRBV29-1 to TRBJ2-5, with 8 bases aligning to TRBD2. This CDR3 has 11 residues. V lost 6 bases, J lost 9 bases, and 6 bases stayed unmatched. CDR1 is SQVTM and CDR2 is ANQGSEA in the germline V gene. The CDR3 protein is CSVERGQAQYF. DNA for the CDR3: TGCAGCGTCGAGCGGGGGCAGGCCCAGTACTTC. Variable domain in full (rest from reference TRBV29-1 and TRBJ2-5): SAVISQKPSRDICQRGTSLTIQCQVDSQVTMMFWYRQQPGQSLTLIATANQGSEATYESGFVIDKFPISRPNLTFSTLTVSNMSPEDSSIYLCSVERGQAQYFGPGTRLLVL.

V usage is TRBV7-9 and J usage is TRBJ2-1, with 7 bases that match TRBD2. Trimming at V came to 5 bases and at J to 4 bases, leaving 11 bases not matched to a gene. CDR1 and CDR2 from the germline V gene are SEHNR and FQNEAQ (reference sequence). The CDR3 has 16 amino acids. CDR3 in DNA: TGTGCCAGCAGCCCCGCCGGCGGGGGAAAGTACAATGAGCAGTTCTTC. Protein product: CASSPAGGGKYNEQFF.

This clone was picked up one time. The rearrangement links TRBV27 to TRBJ2-6; TRBD2 is a possible D gene (5 bases). CDR1 MNHEY and CDR2 SMNVEV come from the germline V gene (reference sequence). There are 15 residues in the CDR3. Trimming pared 6 bases from V and 0 bases from J, leaving 9 bases between. CDR3 protein: CASRDLYSGANVLTF. Here the CDR3 DNA reads TGTGCCAGCAGGGACTTATACTCTGGGGCCAACGTCCTGACTTTC.

The chain uses TRBV6-1 and TRBJ2-7; 8 positions agree with TRBD2. Per the germline V gene, CDR1 is MNHNS and CDR2 is SASEGT. The CDR3 length is 14 residues. V gave up 7 bases and J gave up 3 bases; unmatched junction bases: 8. This CDR3 reads CASTPSGPYYEQYF. The CDR3 DNA sequence: TGTGCCAGCACCCCTAGCGGGCCATACTACGAGCAGTACTTC.

The chain links TRBV7-2 to TRBJ2-5; 10 positions match TRBD2. Germline-derived CDR1 and CDR2 are SGHTA and FQGNSA. This CDR3 is 17 amino acids long. V trimming: 4 bases; J trimming: 5 bases; junction bases outside the gene matches: 13. In DNA, the CDR3 is TGTGCCAGCAGCTCTGAGCGGGAGGGCCTAACTCGGGAGACCCAGTACTTC. It specifies CASSSEREGLTRETQYF.

V usage is TRBV28 and J usage is TRBJ2-1; tentatively, D is TRBD1 (6 bases). CDR1 MDHEN and CDR2 SYDVKM come from the germline V gene. Trimming removed 6 bases from V and 7 bases from J, with 7 bases in between. The CDR3 sequence is 11 residues long. The CDR3: CASSQGNEQFF. CDR3 nucleotides: TGTGCCAGCAGCCAGGGGAATGAGCAGTTCTTC.

As DNA, the CDR3 is TGTGCCAGCAGGATCGGGGGAGGGTCCTACAATGAGCAGTTCTTC. It translates to CASRIGGGSYNEQFF. The chain couples TRBV2 to TRBJ2-1; TRBD2 matches at 7 bases. With V trimmed by 6 bases and J by 1 base, 6 bases remained unmatched. This CDR3 spans 15 amino acids. Germline V CDR1 and CDR2: SNHLY, FYNNEI.